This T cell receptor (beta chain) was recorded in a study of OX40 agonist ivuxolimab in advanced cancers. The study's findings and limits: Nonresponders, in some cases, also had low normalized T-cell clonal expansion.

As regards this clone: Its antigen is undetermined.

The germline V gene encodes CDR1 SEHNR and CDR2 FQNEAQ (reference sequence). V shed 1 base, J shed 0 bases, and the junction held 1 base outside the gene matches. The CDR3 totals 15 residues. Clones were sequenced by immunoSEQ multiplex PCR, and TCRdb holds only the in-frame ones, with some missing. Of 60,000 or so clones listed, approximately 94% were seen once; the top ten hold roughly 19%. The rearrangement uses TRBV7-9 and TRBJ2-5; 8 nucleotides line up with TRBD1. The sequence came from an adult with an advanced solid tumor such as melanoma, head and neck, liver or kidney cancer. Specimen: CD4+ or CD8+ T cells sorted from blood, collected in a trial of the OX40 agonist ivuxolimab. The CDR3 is CASSLGDRYQETQYF. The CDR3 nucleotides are TGTGCCAGCAGCTTAGGGGACAGGTACCAAGAGACCCAGTACTTC.